The following is a T cell receptor beta chain sequence with its context. The TCR beta repertoire was assessed by survey-level immunoSEQ sequencing. Sequencing used immunoSEQ multiplex PCR; TCRdb keeps in-frame clones, though not all of them. In the table there are about 50,000 clones, 90% to 95% of which are singletons. There are 14 residues in the CDR3. The V and J ends lost 1 base and 1 base respectively, with 5 bases between them. CDR1 is KGHDR, CDR2 SFDVKD, per germline. The chain combines TRBV24-1 with TRBJ2-3; D is ambiguous. The TCR was taken from a middle-aged man with rheumatoid arthritis. Sequences were obtained from PBMCs. CDR3 in DNA: TGTGCCACCAGTGATTTACAGCGCACAGATACGCAGTATTTT. Its protein is CATSDLQRTDTQYF.